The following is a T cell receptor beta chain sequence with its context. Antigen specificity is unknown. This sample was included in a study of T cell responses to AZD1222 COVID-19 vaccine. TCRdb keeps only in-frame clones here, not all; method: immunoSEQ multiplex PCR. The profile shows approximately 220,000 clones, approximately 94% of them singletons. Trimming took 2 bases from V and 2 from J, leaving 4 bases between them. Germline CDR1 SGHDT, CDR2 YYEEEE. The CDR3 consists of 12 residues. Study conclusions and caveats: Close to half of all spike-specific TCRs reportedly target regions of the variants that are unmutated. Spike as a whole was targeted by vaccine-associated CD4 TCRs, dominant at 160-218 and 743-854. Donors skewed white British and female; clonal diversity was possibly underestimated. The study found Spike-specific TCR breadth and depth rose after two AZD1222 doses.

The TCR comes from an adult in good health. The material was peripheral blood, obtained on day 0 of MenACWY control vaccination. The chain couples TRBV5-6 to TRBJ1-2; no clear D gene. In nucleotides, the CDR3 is TGTGCCAGCAGCTTATACAACTATGGCTACACCTTC. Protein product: CASSLYNYGYTF.